This is a list of T cell receptor beta chains from one sample in a study of T cell responses to AZD1222 COVID-19 vaccine. The assay was immunoSEQ multiplex PCR, and TCRdb's table has in-frame clones only and misses some. The data contain more than 100,000 clones, 88% of them singletons. Material: peripheral blood, obtained on day 0 of AZD1222 vaccination. Receptors were obtained from an adult in good health. CDR3s leave out the opening cysteine and the closing phenylalanine or tryptophan. Clone size is given for some rows only: seen once, a few or many times, or a class if the clone is expanded.

V gene: TRBV7-8
clone size: .
J gene: TRBJ1-5
CDR3 protein: ASSHPWTGGIGQPQH

V gene: TRBV7-2
clone size: .
J gene: TRBJ1-5
CDR3 protein: ASSLVNSEQPQH

V gene: TRBV4-1
clone size: .
J gene: TRBJ1-4
CDR3 protein: ASSPGRQGLNEKLF

V gene: TRBV2
clone size: .
J gene: TRBJ2-3
CDR3 protein: ASNDPRREDTQY

V gene: TRBV6-5
clone size: few
J gene: TRBJ2-2
CDR3 protein: ASRTEDTGELF

V gene: TRBV12-5
clone size: .
J gene: TRBJ1-2
CDR3 protein: ASGLETTHGYT

V gene: TRBV5-1
clone size: .
J gene: TRBJ1-2
CDR3 protein: ASSLGLNYGYT

V gene: TRBV27
clone size: once
J gene: TRBJ1-1
CDR3 protein: ASSRTENTEAF

V gene: TRBV18
clone size: .
J gene: TRBJ2-2
CDR3 protein: ASSQGLNTGELF

V gene: TRBV5-1
clone size: .
J gene: TRBJ1-2
CDR3 protein: ASSSLTGTGDGYT

V gene: TRBV10-3
clone size: .
J gene: TRBJ2-2
CDR3 protein: AIGGGDRGAPDTGELF

V gene: TRBV5-4
clone size: .
J gene: TRBJ2-7
CDR3 protein: ASSLGIHPEYEQY

V gene: TRBV12-3/TRBV12-4
clone size: .
J gene: TRBJ1-2
CDR3 protein: ASSLGSNYGYT

V gene: TRBV4-2
clone size: .
J gene: TRBJ1-2
CDR3 protein: ASSQDLRTGENYGYT

V gene: TRBV7-9
clone size: once
J gene: TRBJ2-7
CDR3 protein: ASSSRWGGGASSYEQY

V gene: TRBV5-1
clone size: .
J gene: TRBJ1-5
CDR3 protein: ASSLDNSNQPQH

V gene: TRBV27
clone size: .
J gene: TRBJ1-1
CDR3 protein: ASSLFRVGTGGNTEAF

V gene: TRBV9
clone size: once
J gene: TRBJ1-2
CDR3 protein: ASSPSVADYGYT

V gene: TRBV3-1/TRBV3-2
clone size: .
J gene: TRBJ1-5
CDR3 protein: ASSQDKGQGNQPQH

V gene: TRBV6-2/TRBV6-3
clone size: once
J gene: TRBJ2-3
CDR3 protein: ASSQRGDADTQY

V gene: TRBV7-7
clone size: .
J gene: TRBJ1-1
CDR3 protein: ASSLDQGARAF

V gene: TRBV7-9
clone size: .
J gene: TRBJ1-5
CDR3 protein: ASSLAVYQPQH